This T cell receptor (beta chain) was obtained from a study of identical twins. The study, taken as a whole, reports: Possibly, invariant MAIT and iNKT cells partly confounded zero-insertion analyses. In drawing conclusions, the study used cross-sectional statistical analysis and did not follow the same donors.

One entry per CDR3 protein results from TCRdb running MiXCR on the 5' RACE reads. The sample lists about 530,000 distinct CDR3 sequences, more than 20% occurring once. CDR1 is LGHDT and CDR2 is YNNKEL in the germline V gene (reference sequence). CDR3 size: 16 residues. Trimming at V came to 0 bases and at J to 6 bases, leaving 3 bases not matched to a gene. With regard to this clonotype: The target antigen is unknown.

These data also featured in a second study, about yellow fever vaccine responses in identical twins.

This chain uses TRBV3-1 with TRBJ2-1; 12 bases line up with TRBD2. The sample was CD4+ T cells sorted from blood. The origin of this receptor is a woman between 18 and 29 years old in good health. CDR3 protein: CASSQDPGLAGNEQFF. The CDR3 nucleotides are TGTGCCAGCAGCCAAGATCCGGGACTAGCGGGCAATGAGCAGTTCTTC.